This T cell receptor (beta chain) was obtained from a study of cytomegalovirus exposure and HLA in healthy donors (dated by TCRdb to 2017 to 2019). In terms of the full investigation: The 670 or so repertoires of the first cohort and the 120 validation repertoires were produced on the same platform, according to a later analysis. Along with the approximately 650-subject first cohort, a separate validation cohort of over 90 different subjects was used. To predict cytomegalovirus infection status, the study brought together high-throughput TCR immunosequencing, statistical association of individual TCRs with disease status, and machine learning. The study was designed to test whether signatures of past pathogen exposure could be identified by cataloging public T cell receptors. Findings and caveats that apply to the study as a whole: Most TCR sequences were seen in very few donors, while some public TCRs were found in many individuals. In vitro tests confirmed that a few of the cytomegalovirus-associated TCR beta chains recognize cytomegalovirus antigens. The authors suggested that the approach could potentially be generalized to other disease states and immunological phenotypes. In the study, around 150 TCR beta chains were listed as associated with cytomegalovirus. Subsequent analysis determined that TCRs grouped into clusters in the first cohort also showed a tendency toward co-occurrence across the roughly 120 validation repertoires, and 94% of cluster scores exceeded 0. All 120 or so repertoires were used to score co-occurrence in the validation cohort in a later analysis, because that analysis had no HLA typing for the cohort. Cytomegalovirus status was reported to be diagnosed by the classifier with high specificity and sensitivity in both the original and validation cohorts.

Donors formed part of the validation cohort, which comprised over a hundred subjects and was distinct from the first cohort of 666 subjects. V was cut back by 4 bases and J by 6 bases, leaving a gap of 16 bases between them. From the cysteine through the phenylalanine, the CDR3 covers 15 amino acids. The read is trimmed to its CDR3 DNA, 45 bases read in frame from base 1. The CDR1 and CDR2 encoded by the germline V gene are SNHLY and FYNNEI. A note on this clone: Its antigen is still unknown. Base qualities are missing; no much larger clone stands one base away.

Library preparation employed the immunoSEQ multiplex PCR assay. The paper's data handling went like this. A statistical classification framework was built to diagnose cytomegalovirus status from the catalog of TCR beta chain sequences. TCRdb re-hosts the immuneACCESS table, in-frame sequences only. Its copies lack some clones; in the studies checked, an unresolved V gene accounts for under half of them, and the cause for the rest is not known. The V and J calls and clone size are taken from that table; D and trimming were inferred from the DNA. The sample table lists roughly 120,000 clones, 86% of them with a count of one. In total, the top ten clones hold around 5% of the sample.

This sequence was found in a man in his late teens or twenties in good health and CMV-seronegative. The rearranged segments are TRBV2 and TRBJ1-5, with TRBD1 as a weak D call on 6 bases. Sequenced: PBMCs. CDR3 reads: CASSAARGAGQPQHF. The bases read TGTGCCAGCAGTGCAGCGCGGGGGGCTGGTCAGCCCCAGCATTTT.